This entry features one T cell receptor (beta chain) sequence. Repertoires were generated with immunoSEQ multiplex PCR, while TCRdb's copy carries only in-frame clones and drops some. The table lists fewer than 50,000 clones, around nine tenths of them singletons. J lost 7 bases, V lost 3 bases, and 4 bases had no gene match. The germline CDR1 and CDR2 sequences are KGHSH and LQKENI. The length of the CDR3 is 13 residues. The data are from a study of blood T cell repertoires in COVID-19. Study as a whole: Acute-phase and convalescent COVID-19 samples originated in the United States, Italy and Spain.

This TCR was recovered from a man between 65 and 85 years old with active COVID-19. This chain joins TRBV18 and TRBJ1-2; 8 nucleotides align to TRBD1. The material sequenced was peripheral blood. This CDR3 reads CASSPRGLGGYTF. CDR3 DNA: TGTGCCAGCTCACCCAGGGGGCTCGGTGGCTACACCTTC.